The 27 T cell receptor beta chains presented below share a single source sample, sequenced in a study of human T cells and chemical hapten exposure. The sample's time point: patch test 3, about 24 weeks after DPC sensitization. Specified treatment: therapeutic diphenylcyclopropenone sensitization with weekly scalp DPC. One entry per CDR3 protein, called by TCRdb with MiXCR from the RACE reads. Among 82,000 or so distinct CDR3 sequences listed, roughly 13% were seen once. The material was whole blood, obtained in connection with sensitization to the hapten diphenylcyclopropenone (DPC). Receptors originate from a woman aged 45-65 years with alopecia areata. Some clones in this sample may be carry-over from other donors' samples.

This clonotype was detected ten times or more. The J gene is TRBJ2-7, the V gene TRBV18, with unresolved D. Looked up from germline, CDR1 is KGHSH and CDR2 is LQKENI. There are 16 residues in the CDR3. Deletions cut 4 bases from V and 1 base from J, with 17 bases between. The CDR3 bases are TGTGCCAGCTCACTTGAACCGGCCGGAGTATCCTACGAGCAGTACTTC. Translating gives CASSLEPAGVSYEQYF.

This clonotype has a count of ten or more. The V and J genes are TRBV3-1 and TRBJ1-1; D not certain. CDR1 is LGHDT, CDR2 YNNKEL, per germline (reference sequence). The CDR3 spans 14 residues. V gave up 1 base and J gave up 5 bases, with 11 bases separating them. The CDR3 region is CASSQGQIRTEAFF. The CDR3 DNA is TGTGCCAGCAGCCAAGGCCAGATAAGGACTGAAGCTTTCTTT.

V and J are TRBV7-9 and TRBJ2-1, with TRBD2 identical over 11 bases. The V segment lost 2 bases and the J segment 10 bases; nucleotides outside the gene matches: 4. CDR3 length equals 14 residues. Per germline, CDR1 SEHNR and CDR2 FQNEAQ (reference sequence). The CDR3 is CASSLISGRVEQFF. The CDR3 DNA sequence: TGTGCCAGCAGCTTAATTAGCGGGAGGGTCGAGCAGTTCTTC.

This clonotype was seen repeatedly, ten times or more. The chain links TRBV20-1 to TRBJ2-1; possible D gene TRBD2, 5 bases. CDR1 and CDR2 from the germline V gene are DFQATT and SNEGSKA (reference sequence). CDR3 length equals 13 residues. Trimming stripped 8 bases from V and 6 bases from J, with 17 bases between. The chain's CDR3 is CSTLIVAGNEQFF. The CDR3 DNA reads as TGCAGTACTTTGATAGTGGCGGGCAATGAGCAGTTCTTC.

This clonotype came up many times. The chain employs TRBV7-8 and TRBJ2-1; D possibly uses TRBD1 or TRBD2 (5 bases each). The germline V and J ends were trimmed by 2 bases and 2 bases, with 7 bases remaining between them. This CDR3 region has 14 residues. Germline V gene lookup returns CDR1 SGHVS and CDR2 FQNEAQ. The CDR3 here is CASSLPGPYNEQFF. CDR3 in DNA: TGTGCCAGCAGCTTACCGGGACCCTACAATGAGCAGTTCTTC.

This clonotype was seen repeatedly, ten times or more. The chain recombines TRBV5-1 with TRBJ2-6, with unresolved D. Per germline, CDR1 SGHRS and CDR2 YFSETQ. The CDR3 has 14 residues. The germline V and J ends were trimmed by 2 bases and 0 bases, with 3 bases remaining between them. The CDR3 loop reads CASSLHSGANVLTF. The CDR3 DNA follows: TGCGCCAGCAGCTTACACTCTGGGGCCAACGTCCTGACTTTC. The whole variable domain, filled in from reference TRBV5-1 and TRBJ2-6, reads KAGVTQTPRYLIKTRGQQVTLSCSPISGHRSVSWYQQTPGQGLQFLFEYFSETQRNKGNFPGRFSGRQFSNSRSEMNVSTLELGDSALYLCASSLHSGANVLTFGAGSRLTVL.

On this clonotype: Being one base from a much bigger clone, this may be a read error. Here the CDR3 omits its conserved ending phenylalanine or tryptophan, so a read error is the likely source. The chain employs TRBV28 and TRBJ2-7; D call uncertain. This CDR3 spans 15 amino acids. V was clipped by 6 bases and J by 0 bases, with 15 bases between them. The germline V gene has CDR1 MDHEN and CDR2 SYDVKM. DNA for the CDR3: TGTGCCAGCAGGTTGGCTGGGGTGAGCTCCTACGAGCAGTACTCC. Its translation is CASRLAGVSSYEQYS.

In its sample, this clonotype was seen many times. This sequence joins TRBV6-2 or TRBV6-3 and TRBJ2-1; D is perhaps TRBD2 (6 bases). V lost 7 bases and J lost 3, with 22 bases in between. CDR3 length equals 17 residues. Per the germline V gene, CDR1 is MNHEY and CDR2 is SVGEGT. This chain's CDR3 is CASTPGLANTIYNEQFF. As DNA, the CDR3 is TGTGCCAGCACTCCAGGGCTAGCGAATACTATCTACAATGAGCAGTTCTTC.

This clonotype was seen a handful of times. DNA of the CDR3: TGTGCCAGCAGCCTATTGGGGGAGCTGTTTTTT. It encodes CASSLLGELFF. The chain joins TRBV27 to TRBJ2-2; D unclear. CDR3 length: 11 residues. V lost 6 bases and J 8 bases, leaving 7 bases between the germline ends. The V gene's germline CDR1 is MNHEY and CDR2 SMNVEV (reference sequence).

This clonotype was counted ten times or more. The chain recombines TRBV6-1 with TRBJ1-6, with TRBD1 as a possible D gene (5 bases). Germline V gives CDR1 MNHNS, CDR2 SASEGT. The germline V and J ends were trimmed by 7 bases and 11 bases, with 15 bases remaining between them. The CDR3 spans 13 residues. CDR3 nucleotides: TGTGCCAGCATGCAGGCAGCAGGGACACCCCTCCACTTT. Protein sequence: CASMQAAGTPLHF.

The sample holds many counts of this clonotype. Here the CDR3 DNA reads TGTGCCAGCAGCCCCGGGACTAGAGATTCCGAGCAGTACTTC. It yields the protein CASSPGTRDSEQYF. The J gene is TRBJ2-7, the V gene TRBV5-4, with TRBD2 matching 8 bases. The CDR3 extends over 14 amino acids. The V segment lost 4 bases and the J segment 6 bases; nucleotides outside the gene matches: 9. Germline CDR1 reads SGHNT; CDR2 reads YYREEE (reference sequence).

V usage is TRBV9 and J usage is TRBJ2-1; 11 bases match TRBD2. Germline V gene data show CDR1 as SGDLS and CDR2 as YYNGEE. Trimming took 3 bases from V and 5 from J; bases not matched to a gene: 7. The CDR3 loop spans 16 amino acids. The CDR3 here is CASSGSLAGANNEQFF. The CDR3 DNA follows: TGTGCCAGCAGCGGATCACTAGCGGGAGCAAACAATGAGCAGTTCTTC.

About this clonotype: A read error is possible here, since a much larger clone lies one base away. The chain links TRBV29-1 to TRBJ2-4; a possible D gene is TRBD1 (5 bases). Germline loops: CDR1 SQVTM, CDR2 ANQGSEA. The CDR3 totals 11 residues. The V gene lost 6 bases and the J gene lost 6 bases, with 9 bases spanning the gap. The CDR3 here is CSVGHGNIQYF. CDR3 coding DNA: TGCAGCGTCGGACATGGAAACATTCAGTACTTC.

V gene TRBV28 combines with J gene TRBJ2-7; 12 bases fit TRBD2. The germline V gene has CDR1 MDHEN and CDR2 SYDVKM. The CDR3 spans 15 residues. The V gene end was trimmed by 6 bases and the J gene end by 5 bases; junction bases not matched to a gene: 8. The CDR3 here is CASRTPTSGSHEQYF. The DNA for the CDR3 is TGTGCCAGCAGAACACCGACTAGCGGGAGCCACGAGCAGTACTTC.

This clonotype was counted only a few times. The chain is built from TRBV11-2 and TRBJ2-1; 10 bases align to TRBD2. Germline V gene sequence: CDR1 SGHAT, CDR2 FQNNGV. The V and J ends lost 0 bases and 9 bases, in that order; junction bases with no gene match: 8. The CDR3 runs to 16 residues. CDR3 sequence: CASSLERALAGVEQFF. CDR3 DNA sequence: TGTGCCAGCAGCTTAGAGAGGGCGCTAGCGGGAGTTGAGCAGTTCTTC.

The table lists this clonotype with many counts. This chain links TRBV5-1 with TRBJ2-1; TRBD2 aligns across 13 bases. From germline, CDR1 is SGHRS and CDR2 YFSETQ. The CDR3 totals 15 residues. V shed 2 bases, J shed 9 bases, and the junction held 5 bases outside the gene matches. The CDR3 loop is CASSFGLAGAGEQFF. CDR3 bases: TGCGCCAGCAGCTTTGGACTAGCGGGAGCGGGTGAGCAGTTCTTC.

Many counts were recorded for this clonotype. The chain has TRBV19 and TRBJ2-2, with D perhaps matching TRBD1 (5 bases). V was cut by 10 bases and J by 2 bases, with 8 bases left in between. CDR3 length: 12 amino acids. Looked up from germline, CDR1 is LNHDA and CDR2 is SQIVND (reference sequence). CDR3 DNA sequence: TGTGCCACCCAGGGTAACACCGGGGAGCTGTTTTTT. It is translated as CATQGNTGELFF. Using reference TRBV19 and TRBJ2-2 for the parts outside the CDR3, the full variable domain is DGGITQSPKYLFRKEGQNVTLSCEQNLNHDAMYWYRQDPGQGLRLIYYSQIVNDFQKGDIAEGYSVSREKKESFPLTVTSAQKNPTAFYLCATQGNTGELFFGEGSRLTVL.

This clonotype was recorded a few times. V usage is TRBV7-2 and J usage is TRBJ1-1; D unclear. Germline V lookup: CDR1 SGHTA, CDR2 FQGNSA. The CDR3 is 13 residues long. Trimming cost V 1 base and J 4 bases, with 7 bases left between them. CDR3 DNA: TGTGCCAGCAGCTTAGTGGGGAGCACTGAAGCTTTCTTT. This gives the protein CASSLVGSTEAFF.

The chain combines TRBV12-3 or TRBV12-4 with TRBJ2-1; no clear D. The CDR3 sequence is 13 residues long. Trimming stripped 2 bases from V and 7 bases from J, with 9 bases between. CDR3 DNA sequence: TGTGCCAGCAGTTTATGGCTAGGTAATGAGCAGTTCTTC. Translating gives CASSLWLGNEQFF.

This clonotype appeared many times. The chain recombines TRBV12-3 or TRBV12-4 with TRBJ2-7; 7 bases agree with TRBD2. V was clipped by 3 bases and J by 1 base; unmatched bases: 9. The CDR3 is 16 amino acids. The CDR3 region is CASSFSPGGASYEQYF. CDR3 DNA: TGTGCCAGCAGTTTTTCTCCGGGAGGTGCGTCCTACGAGCAGTACTTC.

About this clonotype itself: Germline and junction disagree at one end, which may indicate a read error. The chain uses TRBV3-1 and TRBJ1-3; D unclear. The length of the CDR3 is 13 residues. CDR1 is LGHDT, CDR2 YNNKEL, per germline (reference sequence). The CDR3 reads CASSRLTGDTIYF. In DNA form, the CDR3 reads TGTGCCAGCAGCCGACTCACTGGAGACACCATATATTTT.

The V gene is TRBV4-1, the J gene TRBJ1-4; no definite D call. The CDR3 totals 15 residues. Germline CDR1 MGHRA, CDR2 YSYEKL. V was trimmed by 1 base and J by 8 bases, leaving 14 bases between them. The CDR3 coding sequence is TGCGCCAGCAGCCAAGTGGGGAAGGGTTACGAAAAACTGTTTTTT. It translates to CASSQVGKGYEKLFF.

This clonotype came up a few times. V and J are TRBV3-1 and TRBJ2-5; 9 bases map to TRBD2. The V gene's germline CDR1 is LGHDT and CDR2 YNNKEL (reference sequence). This CDR3 comprises 15 residues. With V trimmed by 1 base and J by 3 bases, 3 bases remained unmatched. The CDR3: CASSQGGGREETQYF. Written as DNA, the CDR3 is TGTGCCAGCAGCCAAGGGGGCGGGAGGGAAGAGACCCAGTACTTC.

The rearrangement links TRBV2 to TRBJ2-2, with a tentative D call TRBD1 (6 bases). The germline gives CDR1 SNHLY, CDR2 FYNNEI. CDR3 length: 15 residues. Trimming cost V 2 bases and J 4 bases, with 11 bases left between them. The CDR3 reads CASSEQGIPTGELFF. The CDR3 nucleotides are TGTGCCAGCAGTGAACAGGGGATCCCCACCGGGGAGCTGTTTTTT.

This sequence joins TRBV18 and TRBJ1-3, with D perhaps TRBD1 (5 bases). V lost 5 bases and J lost 3, with 14 bases in between. CDR1 and CDR2 from the germline V gene are KGHSH and LQKENI. The CDR3 totals 15 residues. CDR3 in amino acids: CASSSAGFYGNTIYF. In nucleotides, the CDR3 is TGTGCCAGCTCATCCGCAGGGTTCTATGGAAACACCATATATTTT.

The chain has TRBV9 and TRBJ1-3; D gene uncertain. V lost 7 bases to trimming and J lost 0 bases, with 14 bases between them. Germline values: CDR1 SGDLS, CDR2 YYNGEE. The CDR3 totals 15 residues. This CDR3 reads CASSVGEVSGNTIYF. The CDR3 region has the DNA TGTGCCAGCTCCGTAGGTGAAGTCTCTGGAAACACCATATATTTT.

The V gene is TRBV2, the J gene TRBJ2-1; no clear D gene. Germline CDR1 reads SNHLY; CDR2 reads FYNNEI. Trimming left V 3 bases short and J 6 bases short, with 15 bases between. The CDR3 contains 15 residues. The CDR3 DNA is TGTGCCAGCAGTGACGCCCGAAGGGCCTTCAATGAGCAGTTCTTC. Its protein is CASSDARRAFNEQFF.